Given below is one T cell receptor beta chain in context. Its antigen is undetermined. One end of the junction varies from germline; a read error may be responsible. RNA transcripts yielded amplified TCR beta CDR3 regions. In the first round, RT-PCR was carried out with HTBI primers, and a multiplex PCR formed the second round. TCRdb re-called the multiplex PCR reads with MiXCR, one entry per CDR3 protein. The data contain around 660,000 distinct CDR3 sequences, about two fifths of them singletons. The record originates from a study of Graves' ophthalmopathy and Graves' hyperthyroidism. Overall study: Ahead of any treatment, peripheral blood was obtained at the initial diagnosis. Study outcomes and limitations: A model of 13 signatures distinguished ophthalmopathy from stable hyperthyroidism at around 90% sensitivity and 81.08% specificity.

CDR1 is ENHRY and CDR2 is SYGVKD in the germline V gene. The CDR3 covers 18 residues. The chain joins TRBV10-3 to TRBJ1-5; 9 nucleotides agree with TRBD1. The source of this sequence is an adult man with Graves' ophthalmopathy. The sample was peripheral blood. CDR3 bases: TGTGCCAGCAGTTACTCGAGGGGGGGGACAGGGATGAGTCAGCCCCAGCATTTT. It yields the protein CASSYSRGGTGMSQPQHF.